These 26 T cell receptor beta chains were all obtained from the same sample, sequenced in a study of cytomegalovirus exposure and HLA in healthy donors. 60 Vbeta and 13 Jbeta primers were used in PCR. Data came from immunoSEQ multiplex PCR; TCRdb stores just in-frame clones and leaves some out. The table has around 94,000 clones, more than 70% seen once. The sequenced material came from PBMCs. All receptors come from a male donor in good health and CMV-seropositive.

Here the CDR3 reads CASSYTGGEQFF. DNA for the CDR3: TGTGCCAGTAGCTATACCGGGGGTGAGCAGTTCTTC. This chain connects TRBV19 to TRBJ2-1; D possibly corresponds to TRBD2 (6 bases). V shed 6 bases and J shed 9 bases, with 12 bases lying between them. The CDR3 runs to 12 residues. Germline-derived CDR1 and CDR2 are LNHDA and SQIVND (reference sequence).

V usage is TRBV9 and J usage is TRBJ2-3; 7 bases are shared with TRBD2. The germline V gene has CDR1 SGDLS and CDR2 YYNGEE. This CDR3 has 16 amino acids. The V gene end was trimmed by 0 bases and the J gene end by 3 bases; junction bases not matched to a gene: 7. The CDR3 DNA is TGTGCCAGCAGCGTAGGGGCTAGCGGCCAGACAGATACGCAGTATTTT. This sequence encodes CASSVGASGQTDTQYF.

The J gene is TRBJ1-4, the V gene TRBV28; a weak D match, TRBD1 (5 bases). The CDR3 runs to 12 residues. The V end was cut by 7 bases, the J end by 8 bases, with 11 bases between. Germline CDR1 MDHEN, CDR2 SYDVKM. The CDR3 DNA follows: TGTGCCAGCACCGGGACTGTCGAAAAACTGTTTTTT. Translation gives CASTGTVEKLFF.

V and J are TRBV5-5 and TRBJ1-2, with 10 bases lining up with TRBD1. Germline V gene lookup returns CDR1 SGHKS and CDR2 YYEKEE (reference sequence). The CDR3 spans 14 residues. With 4 bases clipped from V and 7 bases from J, the junction kept 7 bases outside the gene matches. The CDR3 DNA sequence: TGTGCCAGCAGCGGCCGGGACAGGGGCTTTGGCTACACCTTC. This sequence encodes CASSGRDRGFGYTF.

The genes are TRBV9 and TRBJ2-5; 11 nucleotides line up with TRBD2. The J call may be mistaken, given a closer DNA end match to TRBJ2-7. The CDR3 sequence is 19 residues long. Germline V lookup: CDR1 SGDLS, CDR2 YYNGEE. CDR3 bases: TGTGCCAGTGCGTCCTTACTCGGGCCCGGGACTAGCGGATACTACGAGCAGTACTTC. Its protein product is CASASLLGPGTSGYYEQYF.

The chain is built from TRBV6-1 and TRBJ2-7; D gene uncertain. Per germline, CDR1 MNHNS and CDR2 SASEGT. Trimming stripped 2 bases from V and 6 bases from J, with 14 bases between. The CDR3 runs 14 residues. DNA of the CDR3: TGTGCCAGCAGTGAAAGGATCGAGTCTAGCGAGCAGTACTTC. It encodes CASSERIESSEQYF.

CDR3 region: CASSSPGQGRYEQYF. Written as DNA, the CDR3 is TGTGCCAGCAGTTCCCCGGGACAGGGGCGATACGAGCAGTACTTC. V and J are TRBV6-5 and TRBJ2-7; 10 positions match TRBD1. This CDR3 has 15 amino acids. With V trimmed by 4 bases and J by 4 bases, 7 bases remained unmatched. Germline loops: CDR1 MNHEY, CDR2 SVGAGI.

This clone was seen a handful of times. The gene calls are TRBV6-1 and TRBJ1-5, with unresolved D. V was clipped by 2 bases and J by 2 bases, with 13 bases between them. From germline, CDR1 is MNHNS and CDR2 SASEGT. CDR3 length: 16 residues. In DNA form, the CDR3 reads TGTGCCAGCAGTGAACTGACCGGGTTGGGCAATCAGCCCCAGCATTTT. This sequence encodes CASSELTGLGNQPQHF.

The rearrangement uses TRBV15 and TRBJ2-7; 10 nucleotides line up with TRBD2. CDR1 and CDR2 from the germline V gene are LNHNV and YYDKDF (reference sequence). This CDR3 region has 15 residues. J gave up 9 bases and V 0 bases, and 8 bases lay outside the gene matches. In DNA form, the CDR3 reads TGTGCCACCAGCAGAGATTTCCTAGCGGGAGAAAGGCAGTACTTC. Encoded protein: CATSRDFLAGERQYF. The full variable domain, in which reference TRBV15 and TRBJ2-7 provide the parts outside the CDR3, is DAMVIQNPRYQVTQFGKPVTLSCSQTLNHNVMYWYQQKSSQAPKLLFHYYDKDFNNEADTPDNFQSRRPNTSFCFLDIRSPGLGDTAMYLCATSRDFLAGERQYFGPGTRLTVT.

The chain uses TRBV13 and TRBJ2-3; no clear D gene. The CDR3 consists of 14 residues. V gave up 5 bases and J gave up 4 bases, with 13 bases separating them. The germline gives CDR1 PRHDT, CDR2 FYEKMQ (reference sequence). The CDR3 DNA sequence: TGTGCCAGCAGCCTACCTAACGAAGCAGATACGCAGTATTTT. The encoded protein is CASSLPNEADTQYF.

Comment on this clone: Sequence at one end of the junction differs from germline and may be a read error. This chain connects TRBV11-2 to TRBJ2-1; the D gene is possibly TRBD1 (6 bases). Germline V gene sequence: CDR1 SGHAT, CDR2 FQNNGV. This CDR3 region has 14 residues. The CDR3 loop reads CASSTTDSYNAQFF. The CDR3 nucleotides are TGTGCCAGCAGCACAACGGACAGCTACAATGCGCAGTTCTTC.

This chain links TRBV7-8 with TRBJ2-6; TRBD2 matches 7 bases. Germline V gene data show CDR1 as SGHVS and CDR2 as FQNEAQ. The CDR3 runs 16 residues. Trimming cost V 7 bases and J 0 bases; bases outside gene matches: 6. The CDR3 DNA sequence: TGTGCCAGCACCCCTGGGGGGGTCTCTGGGGCCAACGTCCTGACTTTC. Its translation: CASTPGGVSGANVLTF.

The V gene is TRBV7-3, the J gene TRBJ2-1; TRBD2 aligns across 8 bases. The V and J ends lost 4 bases and 1 base, in that order; junction bases with no gene match: 6. Per germline, CDR1 SGHTA and CDR2 FQGTGA. The CDR3 contains 16 residues. CDR3 DNA: TGTGCCAGCAGCTCGAGCGGGAGCAATTCCTACAATGAGCAGTTCTTC. Its protein is CASSSSGSNSYNEQFF. Together with reference TRBV7-3 and TRBJ2-1, the CDR3 gives the full variable domain: GAGVSQTPSNKVTEKGKYVELRCDPISGHTALYWYRQSLGQGPEFLIYFQGTGAADDSGLPNDRFFAVRPEGSVSTLKIQRTERGDSAVYLCASSSSGSNSYNEQFFGPGTRLTVL.

The V call is TRBV28, the J call TRBJ1-3; 8 bases agree with TRBD1. Germline V gene data show CDR1 as MDHEN and CDR2 as SYDVKM. This CDR3 has 16 residues. V dropped 5 bases and J dropped 6; count of bases not matched to a gene: 12. DNA of the CDR3: TGTGCCAGCAGTCCCGGTGGGACAGGTCGAGCAAACACCATATATTTT. Amino acid sequence: CASSPGGTGRANTIYF.

This clone was observed once. The chain links TRBV30 to TRBJ2-1; 9 bases line up with TRBD1. Losses at the gene ends were 1 base for V and 10 bases for J; bases not matched to a gene: 5. The germline V gene encodes CDR1 GTSNPN and CDR2 SVGIG (reference sequence). The CDR3 runs to 13 residues. The chain's CDR3 is CAWSAHRGREQFF. CDR3 in DNA: TGTGCCTGGAGTGCCCACAGGGGGCGGGAGCAGTTCTTC.

The chain carries TRBV5-4 and TRBJ2-1; TRBD2 aligns across 8 bases. The germline CDR1 and CDR2 sequences are SGHNT and YYREEE (reference sequence). The V gene end was trimmed by 4 bases and the J gene end by 4 bases; junction bases not matched to a gene: 7. The CDR3 is made up of 15 amino acids. The CDR3 sequence is CASSPWASGYNEQFF. CDR3 nucleotides: TGTGCCAGCAGCCCCTGGGCTAGCGGGTACAATGAGCAGTTCTTC. The entire variable domain, with the rest obtained from reference TRBV5-4 and TRBJ2-1, is as follows: ETGVTQSPTHLIKTRGQQVTLRCSSQSGHNTVSWYQQALGQGPQFIFQYYREEENGRGNFPPRFSGLQFPNYSSELNVNALELDDSALYLCASSPWASGYNEQFFGPGTRLTVL.

V gene TRBV7-9 combines with J gene TRBJ2-5; D is ambiguous. CDR1 is SEHNR and CDR2 is FQNEAQ in the germline V gene (reference sequence). With 2 bases removed from V and 1 base from J, the gap between germline ends came to 11 bases. The CDR3 runs to 15 residues. CDR3: CASSLSVALQETQYF. Written as DNA, the CDR3 is TGTGCCAGCAGCTTATCGGTAGCCCTCCAAGAGACCCAGTACTTC. Using reference TRBV7-9 and TRBJ2-5 for the parts outside the CDR3, the full variable domain is DTGVSQNPRHKITKRGQNVTFRCDPISEHNRLYWYRQTLGQGPEFLTYFQNEAQLEKSRLLSDRFSAERPKGSFSTLEIQRTEQGDSAMYLCASSLSVALQETQYFGPGTRLLVL.

Concerning this clone: One end of the junction fails to match germline, which may point to a read error. The rearrangement uses TRBV13 and TRBJ2-4, with TRBD2 identical over 7 bases. This CDR3 is 17 amino acids long. Per the germline V gene, CDR1 is PRHDT and CDR2 is FYEKMQ (reference sequence). This CDR3 is CASSSLQRGLAKNSQYF. CDR3 in DNA: TGTGCCAGCAGCTCCCTCCAGCGGGGCCTAGCCAAAAACAGTCAGTACTTC. Combining the CDR3 with reference TRBV13 and TRBJ2-4 gives the whole variable domain AAGVIQSPRHLIKEKRETATLKCYPIPRHDTVYWYQQGPGQDPQFLISFYEKMQSDKGSIPDRFSAQQFSDYHSELNMSSLELGDSALYFCASSSLQRGLAKNSQYFGAGTRLSVL.

This clone was observed a single time. The gene calls are TRBV7-2 and TRBJ2-7, with 9 bases that match TRBD1. V gave up 5 bases and J gave up 7 bases; unmatched junction bases: 9. CDR1 and CDR2 from the germline V gene are SGHTA and FQGNSA. The CDR3 is made up of 14 amino acids. The CDR3 DNA reads as TGTGCCAGCAGCCCCCCACTGGGACAGGGAGAGCAGTACTTC. Translating gives CASSPPLGQGEQYF.

The J gene is TRBJ2-1, the V gene TRBV9; possible D gene TRBD2, 5 bases. The length of the CDR3 is 13 residues. In germline, CDR1 is SGDLS, CDR2 YYNGEE. Trimming shortened V by 4 bases and J by 5 bases, and 10 bases separated the two germline ends. The CDR3 reads CASSPGVNNEQFF. As DNA, the CDR3 is TGTGCCAGCAGCCCCGGGGTGAACAATGAGCAGTTCTTC.

V and J are TRBV21-1 and TRBJ1-1. TRBV21-1 is a documented pseudogene. The CDR3 contains 15 residues. CDR3 DNA sequence: TGTGCCAGCAGCCCCCGGGGATTGGCGGGCACTGAAGCTTTCTTT. As protein: CASSPRGLAGTEAFF.

CDR3 protein: CASSVSGTSTSYEQYF. DNA of the CDR3: TGTGCCAGCAGCGTCTCCGGGACTAGCACGTCCTACGAGCAGTACTTC. The gene calls are TRBV7-2 and TRBJ2-7, with TRBD2 matching over 9 bases. The CDR3 runs 16 residues. Looked up from germline, CDR1 is SGHTA and CDR2 is FQGNSA. Trimming at V came to 5 bases and at J to 1 base, leaving 9 bases not matched to a gene.

This clone was seen once. This chain uses TRBV19 with TRBJ1-5; no reliable D call. Trimming took off 7 bases at V and 0 bases at J, with 13 bases between the two ends. The length of the CDR3 is 15 residues. CDR1 is LNHDA, CDR2 SQIVND, per germline (reference sequence). The CDR3 nucleotides are TGTGCCAGTAAGCTCGTAGGAGGTAGCAATCAGCCCCAGCATTTT. Amino acid sequence: CASKLVGGSNQPQHF.

The V gene is TRBV6-5, the J gene TRBJ2-3; the match to TRBD2 covers 9 bases. CDR1 and CDR2 from the germline V gene are MNHEY and SVGAGI. Trimming removed 5 bases from V and 5 bases from J; junction bases left unmatched: 5. The CDR3 spans 14 residues. The CDR3 bases are TGTGCCAGCAGTCCAAGCGGGAGGCGAGATACGCAGTATTTT. Translating it yields CASSPSGRRDTQYF.

V is TRBV6-4 and J is TRBJ2-1; tentatively, D is TRBD2 (6 bases). Germline loops: CDR1 MRHNA, CDR2 SNTAGT. Trimming took 4 bases from V and 0 from J, leaving 10 bases between them. The CDR3 is made up of 15 amino acids. CDR3 protein: CASSAGDGSYNEQFF. The CDR3 nucleotides are TGTGCCAGCAGTGCGGGGGATGGCTCCTACAATGAGCAGTTCTTC.

J is TRBJ2-2 and V is TRBV28; 11 nucleotides match TRBD2. Germline trimming cut 6 bases from V and 6 bases from J; bases unmatched to any gene: 9. The CDR3 loop spans 16 amino acids. Looked up from germline, CDR1 is MDHEN and CDR2 is SYDVKM. The CDR3 reads CASSRTGTSGAGELFF. The CDR3 DNA sequence: TGTGCCAGCAGCCGAACCGGGACTAGCGGCGCCGGGGAGCTGTTTTTT.